This entry lists 15 T cell receptor beta chains sequenced from one sample in a study of blood T cell repertoires in COVID-19 (dated by TCRdb to 2020 to 2022). Library construction relied on the immunoSEQ multiplex PCR assay. What TCRdb holds here is the immuneACCESS table cut down to in-frame rearrangements. Part of the clones is not present; checked against another copy, under half of the missing clones reflect an unresolved V gene, and the others are unexplained. For this sample the table gives some 100,000 clones, of which around 90% were detected only once. The top ten clonotypes cover around 6.9% of the sample. Source material: peripheral blood. These receptors originate from a woman aged 60-75 years with acute or convalescent COVID-19.

This chain connects TRBV28 to TRBJ2-7; a possible D gene is TRBD1 (5 bases). Germline V lookup: CDR1 MDHEN, CDR2 SYDVKM. This CDR3 is 13 amino acids long. Deletions cut 3 bases from V and 1 base from J, with 7 bases between. CDR3 protein: CASSLGQSYEQYF. The CDR3 nucleotides read TGTGCCAGCAGTTTGGGGCAGTCCTACGAGCAGTACTTC.

The rearrangement uses TRBV6-5 and TRBJ1-2; 8 bases match TRBD1. Per the germline V gene, CDR1 is MNHEY and CDR2 is SVGAGI. J gave up 8 bases and V 7 bases, and 9 bases lay outside the gene matches. The CDR3 length is 13 residues. The DNA for the CDR3 is TGTGCCAGCAAAAGGACAGGGAGGGAAGGCTACACCTTC. Residues: CASKRTGREGYTF.

The chain is built from TRBV11-3 and TRBJ1-2, with D possibly TRBD1 on 6 matching bases. V was shortened by 0 bases and J by 2 bases, with 16 bases between the two germline ends. Germline V gives CDR1 SGHNT, CDR2 YENEEA. The CDR3 covers 17 residues. CDR3 bases: TGTGCCAGCAGCTTAGATCGTGGTTCAGGGGCCAACTATGGCTACACCTTC. Translation gives CASSLDRGSGANYGYTF.

The rearrangement links TRBV18 to TRBJ1-2, with a possible D match to TRBD1 (6 bases). CDR1 and CDR2 from the germline V gene are KGHSH and LQKENI. Trimming cost V 2 bases and J 4 bases, with 17 bases left between them. The length of the CDR3 is 16 residues. CDR3 protein: CASSPVKATGSYGYTF. DNA for the CDR3: TGTGCCAGCTCACCAGTTAAGGCCACAGGGAGCTATGGCTACACCTTC. The whole variable domain, filled in from reference TRBV18 and TRBJ1-2, reads NAGVMQNPRHLVRRRGQEARLRCSPMKGHSHVYWYRQLPEEGLKFMVYLQKENIIDESGMPKERFSAEFPKEGPSILRIQQVVRGDSAAYFCASSPVKATGSYGYTFGSGTRLTVV.

The V gene is TRBV5-1, the J gene TRBJ2-3; 8 positions agree with TRBD2. V lost 4 bases to trimming and J lost 1 base; unmatched junction nucleotides: 8. Germline values: CDR1 SGHRS, CDR2 YFSETQ. This CDR3 is built from 16 residues. This CDR3 reads CASSPRTSGGTDTQYF. The DNA for the CDR3 is TGCGCCAGCAGCCCCAGAACTAGCGGCGGCACAGATACGCAGTATTTT.

The chain joins TRBV4-1 to TRBJ1-1, with TRBD1 as a possible D gene (6 bases). The CDR3 spans 12 residues. From germline, CDR1 is MGHRA and CDR2 YSYEKL. V lost 3 bases to trimming and J lost 7 bases, with 9 bases between them. The chain's CDR3 is CASSQGANEAFF. CDR3 sequence (DNA): TGCGCCAGCAGCCAGGGGGCAAATGAAGCTTTCTTT.

The chain combines TRBV18 with TRBJ1-5; 8 bases match TRBD1. J gave up 5 bases and V 3 bases, and 3 bases lay outside the gene matches. Germline CDR1 is KGHSH and CDR2 is LQKENI. CDR3 length equals 14 residues. The CDR3 nucleotides read TGTGCCAGCTCACCCCAGGGGGCCCATCAGCCCCAGCATTTT. Translating it yields CASSPQGAHQPQHF.

This clone has only one observation. The V gene is TRBV12-3 or TRBV12-4, the J gene TRBJ1-5, with D unclear. The CDR3 covers 13 residues. Trimming removed 5 bases at V and 3 bases at J, with 8 bases between. The CDR3 nucleotides are TGTGCCAGCAGTGCGGCCCTCAATCAGCCCCAGCATTTT. It is translated as CASSAALNQPQHF.

The J gene is TRBJ1-1, the V gene TRBV18; a possible D gene is TRBD1 (6 bases). Looked up from germline, CDR1 is KGHSH and CDR2 is LQKENI. V dropped 4 bases and J dropped 3 bases, with 12 bases sitting between them. This CDR3 is built from 14 residues. The CDR3 DNA sequence: TGTGCCAGCTCACTCCGGACAGCGGACACTGAAGCTTTCTTT. Translating gives CASSLRTADTEAFF.

The chain links TRBV5-8 to TRBJ1-5; weak D call: TRBD1 (6 bases). Germline CDR1 is SGHTS and CDR2 is YDEGEE. The CDR3 is made up of 14 amino acids. The ends were cut back, 4 bases at V and 3 bases at J, with 11 bases in the middle. CDR3 sequence reads: CASSKRTDNQPQHF. CDR3 DNA: TGTGCCAGCAGCAAAAGGACAGACAATCAGCCCCAGCATTTT.

The chain combines TRBV6-1 with TRBJ1-5; the match to TRBD1 covers 7 bases. This CDR3 is 15 amino acids long. V shed 1 base, J shed 5 bases, and the junction held 5 bases outside the gene matches. Germline V gene lookup returns CDR1 MNHNS and CDR2 SASEGT. The CDR3 coding sequence is TGTGCCAGCAGTGAAGGACAGGGAGGCCATCAGCCCCAGCATTTT. Its translation: CASSEGQGGHQPQHF.

This clone was seen only a few times. The chain joins TRBV29-1 to TRBJ1-1; 7 bases are shared with TRBD1. CDR3 size: 14 residues. Germline-derived CDR1 and CDR2 are SQVTM and ANQGSEA. Trimming removed 5 bases from V and 5 bases from J; junction bases left unmatched: 11. The CDR3: CSVTGDSRSTEAFF. The DNA of the CDR3 is TGCAGCGTTACTGGGGACAGTCGGTCGACTGAAGCTTTCTTT. Full variable domain (outside the CDR3, taken from reference TRBV29-1 and TRBJ1-1): SAVISQKPSRDICQRGTSLTIQCQVDSQVTMMFWYRQQPGQSLTLIATANQGSEATYESGFVIDKFPISRPNLTFSTLTVSNMSPEDSSIYLCSVTGDSRSTEAFFGQGTRLTVV.

This clone has just one count. The chain recombines TRBV28 with TRBJ1-3, with D possibly being TRBD1 (6 bases). Germline V gene sequence: CDR1 MDHEN, CDR2 SYDVKM. Deletions cut 7 bases from V and 3 bases from J, with 22 bases between. This CDR3 is 17 amino acids long. The CDR3 nucleotides are TGTGCCAGCACCTTGAGGGACAATCTTTACTTTGGAAACACCATATATTTT. It is translated as CASTLRDNLYFGNTIYF.

V and J are TRBV6-1 and TRBJ1-5; 7 bases line up with TRBD1. CDR3 size: 13 residues. J gave up 5 bases and V 2 bases, and 0 bases lay outside the gene matches. Germline assignment: CDR1 MNHNS and CDR2 SASEGT. CDR3 DNA sequence: TGTGCCAGCAGTGAACAGGGGGATCAGCCCCAGCATTTT. Translating it yields CASSEQGDQPQHF.

The chain joins TRBV11-2 to TRBJ2-2; TRBD2 matches at 7 bases. In germline, CDR1 is SGHAT, CDR2 FQNNGV. The CDR3 spans 17 residues. After removal of 0 bases from V and 1 base from J, the junction contained 5 bases not matched to a gene. The CDR3, as DNA: TGTGCCAGCAGCTTAGAGATGGGCGGGAGGAACACCGGGGAGCTGTTTTTT. This translates into CASSLEMGGRNTGELFF.